One T cell receptor beta chain is described in this entry. In Seattle, patients joined the study during active infection and were tracked longitudinally. The sample is drawn from a study of blood T cell repertoires in COVID-19. Across the whole study: There were acute and convalescent COVID-19 samples, and they came from the United States, Italy and Spain.

The CDR3 consists of 16 residues. Germline loops: CDR1 LGHNA, CDR2 YSLEER. V lost 0 bases and J lost 4; bases outside the gene matches: 8. Data came from immunoSEQ multiplex PCR; TCRdb stores just in-frame clones and leaves some out. Found here are approximately 290,000 clones, 65% to 85% of them singletons; the top ten hold about a sixth. This TCR was sampled from a person aged 70 to 79 with COVID-19, enrolled during active disease. The chain combines TRBV4-3 with TRBJ2-7; 8 positions agree with TRBD1. Sequenced: peripheral blood. The CDR3 reads CASSQDGWDRIYEQYF. The CDR3 DNA is TGCGCCAGCAGCCAAGATGGGTGGGACAGGATTTACGAGCAGTACTTC.